The 26 T cell receptor beta chains given below trace back to one sample, sequenced in a study of T cells in Graves' hyperthyroidism and ophthalmopathy (dated by TCRdb to between 2017 and 2020). The library was obtained by multiplex PCR. These reads were obtained on an Illumina HiSeq 2000. Amplification of TCR beta CDR3 regions was carried out from RNA transcripts. The first round of RT-PCR for the TCR CDR3 was performed with the HTBI primer set and the Qiagen OneStep RT-PCR kit. Using fastp at Q25 and MiXCR, TCRdb reprocessed the public reads and kept productive beta chains. One record per CDR3 amino acid sequence lists the most common genes and DNA. The sample yields roughly 420,000 distinct CDR3 sequences; 12% to 15% were counted once. The ten largest clones add up to 4% to 6.5% of the sample. Sequencing was carried out using blood. These receptors were collected from a woman aged 18-29 years with Graves' hyperthyroidism.

The chain carries TRBV7-3 and TRBJ1-1; unclear D gene. Trimming cost V 5 bases and J 5 bases, with 21 bases left between them. Germline V gene lookup returns CDR1 SGHTA and CDR2 FQGTGA. The length of the CDR3 is 16 residues. CDR3 DNA: TGTGCCAGCAGCAATCAGGACTGGCGGGGTGGTACTGAAGCTTTCTTT. The encoded protein is CASSNQDWRGGTEAFF.

This clonotype was counted only a few times. A much larger clonotype is one base distant, so this may be a read error. The rearrangement joins TRBV18 to TRBJ1-5; D gene uncertain. Germline V lookup: CDR1 KGHSH, CDR2 LQKENI. This CDR3 has 13 amino acids. CDR3 coding DNA: TGTACCAGCTCACCAGACATTAATCAGCCCCAGCATTTT. Its protein is CTSSPDINQPQHF. The full variable domain, completed using reference TRBV18 and TRBJ1-5, is NAGVMQNPRHLVRRRGQEARLRCSPMKGHSHVYWYRQLPEEGLKFMVYLQKENIIDESGMPKERFSAEFPKEGPSILRIQQVVRGDSAAYFCTSSPDINQPQHFGDGTRLSIL.

This clonotype has only a few counts. The junction does not match germline at one end; this may be a read error. The chain joins TRBV11-2 to TRBJ2-1, with 9 bases matching TRBD2. The CDR3 covers 15 residues. The germline CDR1 and CDR2 sequences are SGHAT and FQNNGV. The chain's CDR3 is CASSLGREGQGEQSF. CDR3 DNA sequence: TGTGCCAGCAGCTTAGGGCGGGAGGGCCAGGGTGAGCAGTCCTTC.

This clonotype has at least ten counts. This chain joins TRBV28 and TRBJ2-1; D may be TRBD1 or TRBD2 (5 bases each). Looked up from germline, CDR1 is MDHEN and CDR2 is SYDVKM. The CDR3 contains 16 residues. V lost 8 bases and J 6 bases, leaving 23 bases between the germline ends. The CDR3 DNA reads as TGTGCCAGCGGATCAACGGGACGCAGTAGGGCCAATGAGCAGTTCTTC. Its protein product is CASGSTGRSRANEQFF.

The sample holds many counts of this clonotype. The J gene is TRBJ2-7, the V gene TRBV6-1, with TRBD2 matching over 7 bases. With V trimmed by 6 bases and J by 6 bases, 8 bases remained unmatched. Germline loops: CDR1 MNHNS, CDR2 SASEGT. CDR3 size: 13 residues. The CDR3 sequence is CASSTYREAEQYF. The CDR3 DNA is TGTGCCAGCAGCACCTATCGGGAGGCCGAGCAGTACTTC.

CDR3 sequence reads: CASSLNYETYEQYF. As DNA, the CDR3 is TGTGCCAGCAGTTTGAACTACGAAACCTACGAGCAGTACTTC. V gene TRBV12-3 or TRBV12-4 combines with J gene TRBJ2-7; D gene ambiguous. The CDR3 consists of 14 residues. The V and J ends lost 3 bases and 2 bases respectively, with 11 bases between them.

The table lists this clonotype with many counts. CDR3 DNA: TGCAGTGCTAGAGAGGTTAGGGACCTGGGTAACTATGGCTACACCTTC. Its protein product is CSAREVRDLGNYGYTF. The V call is TRBV20-1, the J call TRBJ1-2; possible D gene TRBD1, 5 bases. CDR1 is DFQATT and CDR2 is SNEGSKA in the germline V gene (reference sequence). The germline V and J ends were trimmed by 0 bases and 1 base, with 15 bases remaining between them. The CDR3 length is 16 residues.

To note about this clonotype: A much bigger clone sits one base away, suggesting this may be a read error. The genes are TRBV12-3 or TRBV12-4 and TRBJ2-1, with D unresolved. This CDR3 contains 12 residues. V was clipped by 3 bases and J by 12 bases, with 12 bases between them. The DNA of the CDR3 is TGTGCCAGCAGTTTTGGTAAGGGTCGGCAGTTCTTC. This encodes CASSFGKGRQFF.

This clonotype was seen many times. The junction departs from germline at one end; a sequencing error may be responsible. The CDR3 spells CASNQGGNTKAFF. Written as DNA, the CDR3 is TGTGCCAGCAACCAGGGGGGGAACACTAAAGCTTTCTTT. The rearrangement uses TRBV3-1 and TRBJ1-1; 7 bases are a match to TRBD1. CDR3 length: 13 amino acids. The germline gives CDR1 LGHDT, CDR2 YNNKEL (reference sequence). Full variable domain (outside the CDR3, taken from reference TRBV3-1 and TRBJ1-1): DTAVSQTPKYLVTQMGNDKSIKCEQNLGHDTMYWYKQDSKKFLKIMFSYNNKELIINETVPNRFSPKSPDKAHLNLHINSLELGDSAVYFCASNQGGNTKAFFGQGTRLTVV.

V usage is TRBV25-1 and J usage is TRBJ2-7, with D perhaps given as TRBD1 or TRBD2 (6 bases each). Germline lookup yields CDR1 MGHDK and CDR2 SYGVNS. With 4 bases removed from V and 0 bases from J, the gap between germline ends came to 16 bases. The CDR3 loop spans 16 amino acids. The CDR3 reads CASSGSGDSPSYEQYF. DNA of the CDR3: TGTGCCAGCAGTGGATCAGGGGACTCGCCCTCCTACGAGCAGTACTTC.

This clonotype has ten or more counts. The chain links TRBV10-3 to TRBJ2-7, with D perhaps matching TRBD1 (6 bases). Trimming shortened V by 5 bases and J by 2 bases, and 16 bases separated the two germline ends. This CDR3 is built from 15 residues. Germline V gene sequence: CDR1 ENHRY, CDR2 SYGVKD. In DNA, the CDR3 is TGTGCCATCAGTCTGACCCGGACAGATACCTACGAGCAGTACTTC. This translates into CAISLTRTDTYEQYF.

This clonotype was observed a handful of times. This rearrangement joins TRBV7-9 to TRBJ1-2, with TRBD1 identical over 7 bases. The germline V gene encodes CDR1 SEHNR and CDR2 FQNEAQ (reference sequence). Germline trimming cut 5 bases from V and 8 bases from J; bases unmatched to any gene: 11. The CDR3 is made up of 14 amino acids. The CDR3 nucleotides read TGTGCCAGCAGCCGCGACAGGGTCGGTGGAGGCTACACCTTC. The encoded protein is CASSRDRVGGGYTF.

This clonotype appeared many times. The V call is TRBV11-3, the J call TRBJ2-1; 8 positions match TRBD2. V lost 0 bases and J lost 4; bases outside the gene matches: 8. The CDR3 is 17 residues long. Germline-derived CDR1 and CDR2 are SGHNT and YENEEA. Here the CDR3 DNA reads TGTGCCAGCAGCTTAGATCCAGCGGGAGCCTCTTACAATGAGCAGTTCTTC. Translating it yields CASSLDPAGASYNEQFF.

This clonotype was picked up many times. The chain carries TRBV20-1 and TRBJ2-1; maybe TRBD2 (5 bases). The CDR3 extends over 13 amino acids. Per the germline V gene, CDR1 is DFQATT and CDR2 is SNEGSKA (reference sequence). The V gene lost 5 bases and the J gene lost 3 bases, with 11 bases spanning the gap. CDR3 coding DNA: TGCAGTGCTGAAATCCGGGACTACAATGAGCAGTTCTTC. The encoded protein is CSAEIRDYNEQFF.

At least ten counts were recorded for this clonotype. V gene TRBV4-3 combines with J gene TRBJ1-1; no clear D gene. V shed 0 bases and J shed 4 bases, with 9 bases lying between them. The CDR3 has 14 residues. CDR1 is LGHNA, CDR2 YSLEER, per germline. CDR3 loop: CASSQEQMGTEAFF. The DNA of the CDR3 is TGCGCCAGCAGCCAAGAGCAGATGGGCACTGAAGCTTTCTTT.

This clonotype was counted ten times or more. The chain has TRBV30 and TRBJ1-1, with TRBD1 as a possible D gene (5 bases). Germline CDR1 and CDR2: GTSNPN and SVGIG (reference sequence). The V end was cut by 0 bases, the J end by 5 bases, with 16 bases between. CDR3 size: 15 residues. CDR3 protein: CAWSVGRREVTEAFF. DNA of the CDR3: TGTGCCTGGAGTGTGGGCCGCAGGGAGGTTACTGAAGCTTTCTTT.

The V gene is TRBV5-1, the J gene TRBJ2-7; 7 bases fit TRBD2. The CDR3 length is 15 residues. CDR1 SGHRS and CDR2 YFSETQ come from the germline V gene. The V gene end was trimmed by 4 bases and the J gene end by 0 bases; junction bases not matched to a gene: 7. The CDR3 nucleotides are TGCGCCAGCAGCGGGGCTCTAGCGGTCTCCTACGAGCAGTACTTC. As protein: CASSGALAVSYEQYF.

V usage is TRBV3-1 and J usage is TRBJ2-1; TRBD1 aligns across 9 bases. Germline V gene data show CDR1 as LGHDT and CDR2 as YNNKEL (reference sequence). The V gene end was trimmed by 6 bases and the J gene end by 8 bases; junction bases not matched to a gene: 14. This CDR3 has 16 amino acids. The CDR3 sequence: CASSRPDRGAFDEQFF. CDR3 coding DNA: TGTGCCAGCAGTCGACCCGACAGGGGGGCTTTTGATGAGCAGTTCTTC.

The table lists this clonotype with many counts. V is TRBV12-3 or TRBV12-4 and J is TRBJ2-5, with TRBD1 identical over 8 bases. J lost 1 base, V lost 5 bases, and 3 bases had no gene match. The CDR3 consists of 14 residues. The CDR3 DNA reads as TGTGCCAGCAGTGTGACAGGGGTCCAAGAGACCCAGTACTTC. Its protein product is CASSVTGVQETQYF.

The sample holds many counts of this clonotype. No DNA is shown, since the ends of the CDR3 on it are uncertain; the CDR3 is the one TCRdb lists. The rearrangement joins TRBV6-2 or TRBV6-3 to TRBJ2-5. The CDR3 adds up to 14 amino acids, both ends counted. CDR1 MNHEY and CDR2 SVGEGT come from the germline V gene. This CDR3 is CASSYFRGQETQYF.

This clonotype came up many times. This rearrangement joins TRBV6-1 to TRBJ1-5, with D possibly being TRBD1 (6 bases). This CDR3 contains 13 residues. Trimming stripped 4 bases from V and 4 bases from J, with 8 bases between. Germline V lookup: CDR1 MNHNS, CDR2 SASEGT. The CDR3 reads CASSGTENQPQHF. CDR3 coding DNA: TGTGCCAGCAGTGGGACAGAAAATCAGCCCCAGCATTTT.

This clonotype has at least ten counts. This chain uses TRBV6-1 with TRBJ1-2, with D unclear. CDR1 is MNHNS and CDR2 is SASEGT in the germline V gene. The CDR3 is 13 amino acids. Trimming took off 6 bases at V and 4 bases at J, with 12 bases between the two ends. The DNA of the CDR3 is TGTGCCAGCAGCCTTACACGGGGCTATGGCTACACCTTC. Amino acids: CASSLTRGYGYTF.

The V call is TRBV12-5, the J call TRBJ1-6; perhaps TRBD1 as D (5 bases). Germline CDR1 and CDR2: LGHNT and FRNRAP. The V end was cut by 1 base, the J end by 9 bases, with 13 bases between. The CDR3 contains 15 residues. CDR3 region: CASGLEGSKISPLHF. Here the CDR3 DNA reads TGTGCTAGTGGTTTGGAGGGGAGTAAAATTTCACCCCTCCACTTT.

This clonotype has only a few counts. The chain carries TRBV5-1 and TRBJ2-5; D is perhaps TRBD1 (6 bases). Trimming stripped 4 bases from V and 5 bases from J, with 12 bases between. Per the germline V gene, CDR1 is SGHRS and CDR2 is YFSETQ. The CDR3 totals 13 residues. CDR3 protein: CASSPGQRETQYF. CDR3 coding DNA: TGCGCCAGCAGCCCCGGACAGAGGGAGACCCAGTACTTC.

The chain is built from TRBV5-1 and TRBJ2-5; D unresolved. Trimming took 2 bases from V and 8 from J, leaving 13 bases between them. Germline-derived CDR1 and CDR2 are SGHRS and YFSETQ. This CDR3 is 13 amino acids long. CDR3 coding DNA: TGCGCCAGCAGCTTAACCCTATACGAAACCCAGTACTTC. Its protein is CASSLTLYETQYF.

CDR3 nucleotide sequence: TGTGCCTGGAGTGGACAGTTGAACACTGAAGCTTTCTTT. It is translated as CAWSGQLNTEAFF. This chain joins TRBV30 and TRBJ1-1, with TRBD1 as a possible D gene (5 bases). The CDR3 has 13 amino acids. V lost 1 base, J lost 0 bases, and 6 bases lay in between. The germline V gene encodes CDR1 GTSNPN and CDR2 SVGIG (reference sequence).